These T cell receptor beta chains were read from a single sample in a study of neurological immune-mediated disorders. TCRdb passed the 5' RACE reads through MiXCR, listing each CDR3 protein once. The profile shows approximately 100,000 distinct CDR3 sequences, more than 10% of them singletons. The sample was PBMCs. The receptors here all came from a female donor with HTLV-1-associated myelopathy (HAM/TSP). Each CDR3 is given with its conserved first and last residue. The D gene is left open where the match is weak. Where a row states a size, it is once, few, many or the class of an expanded clone; other rows omit it.

TGTGCCAGCAGCCCCTTCGGGACTAGCACAGATACGCAGTATTTT	CASSPFGTSTDTQYF	TRBJ2-3	many	NA	TRBV7-2
TGTGCCACCAGTGATCCTGGGGACAGAGTTCTGTTCTTC	CATSDPGDRVLFF	TRBJ2-1	many	TRBD1	TRBV24-1
TGCGCCAGCAGCACGGGTTTGGACGTTCAGTACTTC	CASSTGLDVQYF	TRBJ2-4	many	NA	TRBV5-1
TGCAGTGCTAGAGATGTTGGTAGCGGGGGTTGGGATACGCAGTATTTT	CSARDVGSGGWDTQYF	TRBJ2-3	many	TRBD2	TRBV20-1
TGCAGTGCTGCGAGTGGCGCGGGGGGCATTCAGTACTTC	CSAASGAGGIQYF	TRBJ2-4	many	TRBD2	TRBV20-1
TGTGCCAGCAGCTTTGGGGACAGGGCTAAAGAAGCCAAAAACATTCAGTACTTC	CASSFGDRAKEAKNIQYF	TRBJ2-4	NA	TRBD1	TRBV11-3
TGTGCCAGCAGCTTGGGGGCATCTCTCTCCTACAATGAGCAGTTCTTC	CASSLGASLSYNEQFF	TRBJ2-1	many	NA	TRBV5-5
TGCAGTGCTACCCTGGGACTAGCGGGGGGACTGCACAATGAGCAGTTCTTC	CSATLGLAGGLHNEQFF	TRBJ2-1	many	TRBD2	TRBV20-1
TGCGCCAGCAGCTCTGGGACAGGGGGCCTCGTGACTGAAGCTTTCTTT	CASSSGTGGLVTEAFF	TRBJ1-1	NA	TRBD1	TRBV5-1
TGTGCCAGCAGTTTAGAAAACGGGGAGCTGTTTTTT	CASSLENGELFF	TRBJ2-2	few	NA	TRBV27
TGCGCCAGCAAGTCGACTAGCGGGGGGTGGGCAGATACGCAGTATTTT	CASKSTSGGWADTQYF	TRBJ2-3	many	TRBD2	TRBV4-1
TGTGCCAGCAGCCGAAGCGGGGGGGCAAATGAGCAGTTCTTC	CASSRSGGANEQFF	TRBJ2-1	few	TRBD2	TRBV6-4
TGTGCCAGCAGCTTCGACGGAGTAACCTACGAGCAGTACTTC	CASSFDGVTYEQYF	TRBJ2-7	few	NA	TRBV9
TGCAGTGCTAGGCGCGGGGGGTTAGATACGCAGTATTTT	CSARRGGLDTQYF	TRBJ2-3	NA	TRBD2	TRBV20-1
TGTGCCAGCAGCCGGGGCCTGAACACCGGGGAGCTGTTTTTT	CASSRGLNTGELFF	TRBJ2-2	many	NA	TRBV28
TGTGCCAGCAGCGCAACAGGGGGCAGTGAAAAACTGTTTTTT	CASSATGGSEKLFF	TRBJ1-4	many	TRBD1	TRBV11-1
TGCGCCAGCAGCTCCATATACAGGGGTGGAGGCAATGAGCAGTTCTTC	CASSSIYRGGGNEQFF	TRBJ2-1	NA	TRBD1	TRBV5-1
TGCAGTGCTAGGGCTGGGGGCGGGGGGGCTGATGAGCAGTTCTTC	CSARAGGGGADEQFF	TRBJ2-1	many	TRBD2	TRBV20-1
TGTGCCAGCTACAGGGACCCGAACACCGGGGAGCTGTTTTTT	CASYRDPNTGELFF	TRBJ2-2	medium-sized	NA	TRBV28
TGCAGTGCTAGTGTCCGCAAACGGGACAGGGGGCATGGCTACACCTTC	CSASVRKRDRGHGYTF	TRBJ1-2	NA	TRBD1	TRBV20-1
TGTGCCAGCAGCTTTAAACTAGCGGGGGGTCTACGAGAGACCCAGTACTTC	CASSFKLAGGLRETQYF	TRBJ2-5	many	TRBD2	TRBV5-6
TGCAGTGCCGTAATGAGAGCTAACTATGGCTACACCTTC	CSAVMRANYGYTF	TRBJ1-2	many	NA	TRBV20-1
TGTGCCAGCAGTGGCCAGGGGGCTGGCAAAAACATTCAGTACTTC	CASSGQGAGKNIQYF	TRBJ2-4	many	TRBD1	TRBV2
TGCGCCAGCAGCTTGGCCCCCCAGGGGGCGAATGAGCAGTTCTTC	CASSLAPQGANEQFF	TRBJ2-1	NA	TRBD1	TRBV5-1
TGCGCCAGCAGCGTGGACCGGAGGGATGAGCAGTTCTTC	CASSVDRRDEQFF	TRBJ2-1	many	NA	TRBV5-1
TGCGCCAGCAGCTTGGGAAGTCGGGGGTCAGAGACCCAGTACTTC	CASSLGSRGSETQYF	TRBJ2-5	many	NA	TRBV5-1
TGCGCCAGCAGACAGGACTTTTATGGCTACACCTTC	CASRQDFYGYTF	TRBJ1-2	many	NA	TRBV5-1
TGTGCCAGCAGTTCCGGGACTAGTCAGCTCAATGAGCAGTTCTTC	CASSSGTSQLNEQFF	TRBJ2-1	NA	TRBD2	TRBV5-4
TGCAGTGCTATTGCAGGGGGTATGAACACTGAAGCTTTCTTT	CSAIAGGMNTEAFF	TRBJ1-1	NA	TRBD1	TRBV20-1
TGTGCCAGCAGTGAAGGGGGCTCGAATGAAAAACTGTTTTTT	CASSEGGSNEKLFF	TRBJ1-4	many	NA	TRBV25-1
TGTGCTACCAGCATCGGAAGACCAGATACGCAGTATTTT	CATSIGRPDTQYF	TRBJ2-3	many	NA	TRBV15
TGCAGTGCTAGAGGTACAGGGGGCTACGAGCAGTACTTC	CSARGTGGYEQYF	TRBJ2-7	NA	TRBD1	TRBV20-1
TGCAGTGCTCCACCGGGGGCTAGCGGGGGACTTAAGACCCAGTACTTC	CSAPPGASGGLKTQYF	TRBJ2-5	many	TRBD2	TRBV20-1
TGTGCCAGCAGCTTAGCCAGACACTCCTACGAGCAGTACTTC	CASSLARHSYEQYF	TRBJ2-7	many	NA	TRBV7-2
TGTGCCAGCAGCTTAACCGGGACACACTCCTACGAGCAGTACTTC	CASSLTGTHSYEQYF	TRBJ2-7	many	NA	TRBV7-9
TGTGCCAGCAGCTTTACAGGGGGGAATCAGCCCCAGCATTTT	CASSFTGGNQPQHF	TRBJ1-5	many	TRBD1	TRBV7-2
TGTGCCAGCAGCTTCAACAGGGACGAGCAGTACTTC	CASSFNRDEQYF	TRBJ2-7	many	NA	TRBV7-2
TGTGCCAGCAGGCTAAGGTATGAGCAGTTCTTC	CASRLRYEQFF	TRBJ2-1	many	NA	TRBV12-3/TRBV12-4
TGCAGTGCTAGAGGTCAGCACACCTACGAGCAGTACTTC	CSARGQHTYEQYF	TRBJ2-7	many	NA	TRBV20-1
TGTGCCAGCAGCTTAAGGGGCACATACACCGGGGAGCTGTTTTTT	CASSLRGTYTGELFF	TRBJ2-2	many	NA	TRBV5-5
TGTGCCAGCAGCCAACTCCTCTCCTACAATGAGCAGTTCTTC	CASSQLLSYNEQFF	TRBJ2-1	NA	NA	TRBV2
TGTGCCAGCAGCCTGGACAGGGAGGAAGCTTTCTTT	CASSLDREEAFF	TRBJ1-1	many	TRBD1	TRBV7-9
TGTGCCAGCAGTCCCGGACGGATCTACAATGAGCAGTTCTTC	CASSPGRIYNEQFF	TRBJ2-1	many	NA	TRBV28
TGTGCCAGCAGCGTAGGGGAGGTAGGGAACCTCGGCGAGCAGTACTTC	CASSVGEVGNLGEQYF	TRBJ2-7	NA	NA	TRBV9
TGTGCCAGCAGCCCGGAGGACAGTCGAATTCAGGCCCTCCACTTT	CASSPEDSRIQALHF	TRBJ1-6	NA	NA	TRBV7-9
TGTGCCATCAGTGACGGAGCGGGGTCTTTTGGAGATACGCAGTATTTT	CAISDGAGSFGDTQYF	TRBJ2-3	many	TRBD2	TRBV10-3